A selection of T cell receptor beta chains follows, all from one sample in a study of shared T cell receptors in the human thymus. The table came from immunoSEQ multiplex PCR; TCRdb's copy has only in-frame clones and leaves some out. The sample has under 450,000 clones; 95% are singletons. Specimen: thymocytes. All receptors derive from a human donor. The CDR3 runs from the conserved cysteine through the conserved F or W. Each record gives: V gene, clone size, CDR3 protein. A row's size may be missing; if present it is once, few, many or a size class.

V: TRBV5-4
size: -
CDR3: CASSLVLKTNYGYTF

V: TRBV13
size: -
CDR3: CASSLILAGTEQYF

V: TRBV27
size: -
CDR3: CASQTKETQYF

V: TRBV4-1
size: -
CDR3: CASSLNPQGRENTEAFF

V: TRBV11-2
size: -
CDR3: CASSSPSYEQYF

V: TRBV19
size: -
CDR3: CASTQGALGNTIYF

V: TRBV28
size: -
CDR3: CASSLCGRRQGPILCSYNEQFF

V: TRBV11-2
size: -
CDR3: CASSQEGQGVRGPQHF

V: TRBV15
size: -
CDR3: CATSRERARNQPQHF

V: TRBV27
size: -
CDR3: CASSLSIGTEREAFF

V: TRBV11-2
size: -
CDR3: CASSAYPSAGFGNEQFF

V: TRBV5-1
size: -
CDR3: CASSYGTANYEQYF

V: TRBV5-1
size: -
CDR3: CASSFSRRTQETQYF

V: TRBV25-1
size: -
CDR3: CASSEFGQASYEQYF

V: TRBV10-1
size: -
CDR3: CASSGYGRSTDTQYF

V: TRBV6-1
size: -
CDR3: CASSETPGDTGELFF

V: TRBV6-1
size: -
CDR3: CASSERGNQPQHF

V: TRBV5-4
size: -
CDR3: CASSFSRAGELFF

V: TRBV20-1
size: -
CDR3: CTARCLTEAFF

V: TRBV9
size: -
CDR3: CASSVWSSYNEQFF

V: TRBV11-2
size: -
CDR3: CATSEGFF

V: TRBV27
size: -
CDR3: CASSSGTGELFF

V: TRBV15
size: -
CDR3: CATSRDDPTDAATNEKLFF

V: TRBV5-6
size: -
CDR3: CASSWGEGGRANEQFF

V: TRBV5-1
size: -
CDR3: CASSFSDGASEQFF

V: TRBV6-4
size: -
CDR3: CASRPRPNEQFF

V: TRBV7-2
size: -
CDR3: CASSLSATTLNGVGNTIYF

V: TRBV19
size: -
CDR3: CASSIVRQRSLNYGYTF

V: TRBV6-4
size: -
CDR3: CASREGDSSSYEQYF

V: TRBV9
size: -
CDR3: CASSLGQGYGYTF

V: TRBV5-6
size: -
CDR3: CASSLNPNGAGELFF

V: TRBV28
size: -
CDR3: CASSSGVSSPGGSYNEQFF

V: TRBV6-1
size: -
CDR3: CASSGRGYTGELFF

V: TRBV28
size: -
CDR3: CASSSGTGAAEAFF

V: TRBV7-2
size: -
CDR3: CASRRLAGDNEQFF

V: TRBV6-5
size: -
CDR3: CASSYLAGVSGEQFF

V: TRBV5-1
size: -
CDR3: CASSLVGRPVTEAFF

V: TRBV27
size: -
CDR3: CASRKGAGGWNNEQFF

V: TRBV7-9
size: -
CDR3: CASSTYRTSGANVLTF

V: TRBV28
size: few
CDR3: CASMGPGTGTDTQYF

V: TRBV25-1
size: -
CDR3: CASSVSTGMVEAFF

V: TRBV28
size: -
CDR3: CASSPLGEANEKLFF

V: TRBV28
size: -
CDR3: CASSKGTVAFF

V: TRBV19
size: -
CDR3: CASRLAGGSGELFF

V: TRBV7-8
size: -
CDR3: CASSPGTSESTDTQYF

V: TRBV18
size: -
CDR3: CASSPMDSSHSVEKLFF

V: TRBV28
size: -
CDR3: CASSLGTGNYSNQPQHF

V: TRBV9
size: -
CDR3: CASSVALIHNEQFF